Listed here is a single T cell receptor (beta chain). This clonotype was counted between two and nine times. It lacks a known antigen. Nothing much larger sits one base from this clone, and base qualities are not available. The entry originates in a study of T cell repertoires in cytomegalovirus infection (dated 2019 in TCRdb). A note on the overall study: Alongside well-studied HLA-B-restricted epitopes, the peptide stimulations were aimed at recently identified HLA-C-restricted CMV epitopes, whose presentation resists viral immunomodulation. The HLA type of each donor mattered for the analysis, because public TCR beta signatures pointed to carriage of CMV infection along with the matching HLA type. General study outcomes and caveats: In the ex vivo response, HLA-C-restricted CMV-specific TCR beta clonotypes were dominant, and in two of eight donors the single most frequent clonotype came from this HLA-C-restricted group. In both this cohort and an independent cohort of over 350 donors, the cumulative frequency of public TCR beta family members distinguished carriers of CMV infection plus the relevant HLA type.

Per the publication, the treatment or condition label means: in vitro stimulation with specific CMV peptide epitopes to enrich CMV-specific T cells. Including cysteine and phenylalanine, the CDR3 has 14 amino acids. Here the CDR3 DNA is all that survives: 42 bases in frame from base 1. Relative to germline, V is missing 8 bases and J is missing 5 bases, with 7 bases of the junction outside any gene match. From the germline V gene (reference sequence), CDR1 is SEHNR and CDR2 is FQNEAQ. Sequencer: Illumina HiSeq 1500. TCRdb reprocessing: public reads trimmed at Q25 with fastp, clones called with MiXCR, in-frame beta chains kept. Every distinct CDR3 protein forms one entry, paired with its most common genes and DNA. The sample has roughly 78,000 distinct CDR3 sequences on record, around 42% of them singletons. The ten largest clones represent just over 90% of the sample.

The sequence is built from TRBV7-9 and TRBJ2-3, with 10 bases matching TRBD2. The sequence came from a human donor in good health (CMV status not recorded). Some clones in this sample may be carry-over from other donors' samples. The sample consisted of CD8+ T cells from cultured PBMCs, taken from culture after CMV antigen stimulation. The CDR3 here reads CASEGTSEQDTQYF. The bases are TGTGCCAGCGAGGGGACTAGCGAGCAAGATACGCAGTATTTT. Reference TRBV7-9 and TRBJ2-3 proteins supply the regions before and after the CDR3; the full variable domain is: DTGVSQNPRHKITKRGQNVTFRCDPISEHNRLYWYRQTLGQGPEFLTYFQNEAQLEKSRLLSDRFSAERPKGSFSTLEIQRTEQGDSAMYLCASEGTSEQDTQYFGPGTRLTVL.